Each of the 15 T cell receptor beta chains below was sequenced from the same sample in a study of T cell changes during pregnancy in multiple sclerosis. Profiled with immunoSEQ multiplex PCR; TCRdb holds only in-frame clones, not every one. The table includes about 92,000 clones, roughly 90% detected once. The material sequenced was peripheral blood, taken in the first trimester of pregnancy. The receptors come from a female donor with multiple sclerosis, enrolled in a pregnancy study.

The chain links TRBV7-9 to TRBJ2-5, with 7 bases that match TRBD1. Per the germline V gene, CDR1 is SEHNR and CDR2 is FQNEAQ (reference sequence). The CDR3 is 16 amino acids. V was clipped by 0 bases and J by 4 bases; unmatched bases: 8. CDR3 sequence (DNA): TGTGCCAGCAGCTTAGCAGGTGGCAGGGGGAGAGAGACCCAGTACTTC. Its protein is CASSLAGGRGRETQYF.

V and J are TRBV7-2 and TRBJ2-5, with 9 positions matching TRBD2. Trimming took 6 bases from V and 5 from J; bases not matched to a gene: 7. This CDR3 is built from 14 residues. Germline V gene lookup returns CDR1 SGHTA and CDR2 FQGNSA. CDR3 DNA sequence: TGTGCCAGCAGTTCTGGACTAGCGCAGGAGACCCAGTACTTC. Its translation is CASSSGLAQETQYF.

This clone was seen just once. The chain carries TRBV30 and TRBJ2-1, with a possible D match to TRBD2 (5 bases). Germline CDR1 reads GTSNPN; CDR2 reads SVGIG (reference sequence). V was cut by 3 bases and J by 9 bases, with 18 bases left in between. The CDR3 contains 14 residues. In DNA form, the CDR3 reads TGTGCCTGGAGAGGTGGTGGCCTAGCCGGTGAGCAGTTCTTC. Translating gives CAWRGGGLAGEQFF.

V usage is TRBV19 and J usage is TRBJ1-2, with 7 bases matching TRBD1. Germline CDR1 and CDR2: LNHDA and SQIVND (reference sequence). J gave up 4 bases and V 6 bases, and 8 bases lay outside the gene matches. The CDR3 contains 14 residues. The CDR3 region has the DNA TGTGCCAGTAGAGCAATGGGACAGACCTATGGCTACACCTTC. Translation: CASRAMGQTYGYTF.

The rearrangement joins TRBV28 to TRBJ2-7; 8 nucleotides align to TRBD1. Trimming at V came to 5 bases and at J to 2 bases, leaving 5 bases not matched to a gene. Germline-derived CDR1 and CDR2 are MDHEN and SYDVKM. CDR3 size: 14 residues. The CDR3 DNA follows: TGTGCCAGCAGTCGGGACAGGCCTCCCTACGAGCAGTACTTC. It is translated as CASSRDRPPYEQYF.

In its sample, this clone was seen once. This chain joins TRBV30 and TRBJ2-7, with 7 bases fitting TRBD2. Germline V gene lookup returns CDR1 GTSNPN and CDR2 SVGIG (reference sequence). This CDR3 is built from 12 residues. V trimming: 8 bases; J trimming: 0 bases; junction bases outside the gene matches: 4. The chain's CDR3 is CAGASGSYEQYF. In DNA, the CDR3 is TGTGCCGGGGCTAGCGGCTCCTACGAGCAGTACTTC.

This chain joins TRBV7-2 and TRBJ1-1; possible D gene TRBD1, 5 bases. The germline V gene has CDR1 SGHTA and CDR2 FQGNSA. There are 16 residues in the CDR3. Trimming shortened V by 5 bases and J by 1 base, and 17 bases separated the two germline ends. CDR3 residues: CASSLSYAGRNTEAFF. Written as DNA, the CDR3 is TGTGCCAGCAGCCTAAGTTATGCGGGGCGGAACACTGAAGCTTTCTTT.

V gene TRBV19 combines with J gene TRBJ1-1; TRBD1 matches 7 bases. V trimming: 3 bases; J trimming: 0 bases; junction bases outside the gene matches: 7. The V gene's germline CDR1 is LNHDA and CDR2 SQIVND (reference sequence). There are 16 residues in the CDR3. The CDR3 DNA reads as TGTGCCAGTAGTATTGCGTACAGGGGAATGAACACTGAAGCTTTCTTT. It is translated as CASSIAYRGMNTEAFF.

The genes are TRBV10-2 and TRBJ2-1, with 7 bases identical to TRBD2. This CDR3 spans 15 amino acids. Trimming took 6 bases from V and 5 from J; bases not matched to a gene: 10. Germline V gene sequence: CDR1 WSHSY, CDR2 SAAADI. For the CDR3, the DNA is TGCGCCAGCAGCAAAAGGTCGGGAGGAAACAATGAGCAGTTCTTC. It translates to CASSKRSGGNNEQFF.

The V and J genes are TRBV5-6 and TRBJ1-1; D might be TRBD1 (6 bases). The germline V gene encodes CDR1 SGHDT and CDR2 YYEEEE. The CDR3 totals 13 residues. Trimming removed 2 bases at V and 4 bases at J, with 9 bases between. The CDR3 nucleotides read TGTGCCAGCAGCTTCACAGGGCCCACTGAAGCTTTCTTT. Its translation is CASSFTGPTEAFF.

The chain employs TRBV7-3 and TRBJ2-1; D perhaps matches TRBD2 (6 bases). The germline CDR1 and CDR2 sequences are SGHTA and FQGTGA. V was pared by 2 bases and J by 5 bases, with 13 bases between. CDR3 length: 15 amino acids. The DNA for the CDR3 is TGTGCCAGCAGCTTATCACCTAGCGCGAACAATGAGCAGTTCTTC. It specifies CASSLSPSANNEQFF.

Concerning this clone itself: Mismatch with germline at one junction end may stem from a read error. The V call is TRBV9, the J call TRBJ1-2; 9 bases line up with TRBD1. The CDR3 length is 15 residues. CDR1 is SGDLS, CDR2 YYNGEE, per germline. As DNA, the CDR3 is TGTGCCAGCAGCGTCCACCCCGGGACAGGGTATGACTACACCTTC. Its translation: CASSVHPGTGYDYTF.

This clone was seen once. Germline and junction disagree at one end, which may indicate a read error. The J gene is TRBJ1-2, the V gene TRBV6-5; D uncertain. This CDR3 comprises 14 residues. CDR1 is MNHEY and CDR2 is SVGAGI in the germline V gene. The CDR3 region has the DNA TGTGCCAGCAGTACGTTCGCCGGGAACTCTGGCTACACCTTC. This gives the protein CASSTFAGNSGYTF.

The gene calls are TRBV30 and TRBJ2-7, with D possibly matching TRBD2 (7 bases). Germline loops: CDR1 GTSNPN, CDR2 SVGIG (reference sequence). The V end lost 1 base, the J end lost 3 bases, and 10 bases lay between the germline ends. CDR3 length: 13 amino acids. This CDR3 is CAWSDGGLYEQYF. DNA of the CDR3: TGTGCCTGGAGTGACGGGGGGCTCTACGAGCAGTACTTC.

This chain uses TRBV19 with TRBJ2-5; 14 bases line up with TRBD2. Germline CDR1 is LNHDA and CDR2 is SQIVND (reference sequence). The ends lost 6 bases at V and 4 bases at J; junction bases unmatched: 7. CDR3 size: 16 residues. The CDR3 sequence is CASSAGLAGVVETQYF. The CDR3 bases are TGTGCCAGTAGCGCGGGACTAGCGGGAGTAGTAGAGACCCAGTACTTC. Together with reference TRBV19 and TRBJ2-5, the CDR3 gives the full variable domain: DGGITQSPKYLFRKEGQNVTLSCEQNLNHDAMYWYRQDPGQGLRLIYYSQIVNDFQKGDIAEGYSVSREKKESFPLTVTSAQKNPTAFYLCASSAGLAGVVETQYFGPGTRLLVL.